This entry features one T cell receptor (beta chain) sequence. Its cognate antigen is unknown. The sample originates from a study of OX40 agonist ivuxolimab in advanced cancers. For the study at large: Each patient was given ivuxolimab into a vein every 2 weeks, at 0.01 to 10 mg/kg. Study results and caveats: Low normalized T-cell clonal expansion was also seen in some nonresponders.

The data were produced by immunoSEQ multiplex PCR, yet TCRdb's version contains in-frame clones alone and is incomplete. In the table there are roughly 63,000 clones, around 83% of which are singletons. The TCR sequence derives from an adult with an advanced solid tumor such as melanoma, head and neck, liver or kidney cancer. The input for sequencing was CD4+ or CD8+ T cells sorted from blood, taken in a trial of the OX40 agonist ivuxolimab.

The CDR3 DNA reads as TGTGCCAGCAGCTTTACTAGCGGGGGGGCCGGCGATGAGCAGTTCTTC. Its protein product is CASSFTSGGAGDEQFF. This chain connects TRBV11-2 to TRBJ2-1; 13 nucleotides line up with TRBD2. This CDR3 has 16 residues. Germline V lookup: CDR1 SGHAT, CDR2 FQNNGV. Losses at the gene ends were 3 bases for V and 8 bases for J; bases not matched to a gene: 7. The entire variable domain, with the rest obtained from reference TRBV11-2 and TRBJ2-1, is as follows: EAGVAQSPRYKIIEKRQSVAFWCNPISGHATLYWYQQILGQGPKLLIQFQNNGVVDDSQLPKDRFSAERLKGVDSTLKIQPAKLEDSAVYLCASSFTSGGAGDEQFFGPGTRLTVL.